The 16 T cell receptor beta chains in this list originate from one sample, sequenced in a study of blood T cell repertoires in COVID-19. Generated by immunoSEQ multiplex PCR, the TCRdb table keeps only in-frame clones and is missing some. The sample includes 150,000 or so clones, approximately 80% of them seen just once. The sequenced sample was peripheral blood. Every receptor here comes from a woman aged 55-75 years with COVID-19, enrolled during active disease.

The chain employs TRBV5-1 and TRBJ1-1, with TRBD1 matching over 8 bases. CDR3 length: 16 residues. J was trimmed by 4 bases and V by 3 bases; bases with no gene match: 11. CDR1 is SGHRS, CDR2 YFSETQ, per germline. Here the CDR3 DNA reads TGCGCCAGCAGCTCGGCGGACAGGGAGGGTTTCACTGAAGCTTTCTTT. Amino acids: CASSSADREGFTEAFF. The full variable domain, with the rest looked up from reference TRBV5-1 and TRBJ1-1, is KAGVTQTPRYLIKTRGQQVTLSCSPISGHRSVSWYQQTPGQGLQFLFEYFSETQRNKGNFPGRFSGRQFSNSRSEMNVSTLELGDSALYLCASSSADREGFTEAFFGQGTRLTVV.

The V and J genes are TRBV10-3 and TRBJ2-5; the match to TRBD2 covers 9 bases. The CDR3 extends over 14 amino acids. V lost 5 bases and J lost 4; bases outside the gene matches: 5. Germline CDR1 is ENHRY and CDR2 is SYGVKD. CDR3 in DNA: TGTGCCATCAGTACGGGACTAGCTATAGAGACCCAGTACTTC. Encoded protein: CAISTGLAIETQYF.

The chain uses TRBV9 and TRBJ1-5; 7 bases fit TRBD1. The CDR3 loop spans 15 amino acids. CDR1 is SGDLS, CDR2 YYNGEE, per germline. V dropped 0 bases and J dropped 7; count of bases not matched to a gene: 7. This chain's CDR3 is CASSVGGGAGQPQHF. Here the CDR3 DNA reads TGTGCCAGCAGCGTAGGAGGGGGCGCGGGGCAGCCCCAGCATTTT.

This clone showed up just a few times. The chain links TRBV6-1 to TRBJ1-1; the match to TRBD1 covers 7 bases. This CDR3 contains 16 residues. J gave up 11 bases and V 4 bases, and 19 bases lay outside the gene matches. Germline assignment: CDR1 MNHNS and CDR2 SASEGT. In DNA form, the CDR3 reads TGTGCCAGCAGTGCCGTACAGGGGACCAGGGGACGGGCGGCTTTCTTT. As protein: CASSAVQGTRGRAAFF.

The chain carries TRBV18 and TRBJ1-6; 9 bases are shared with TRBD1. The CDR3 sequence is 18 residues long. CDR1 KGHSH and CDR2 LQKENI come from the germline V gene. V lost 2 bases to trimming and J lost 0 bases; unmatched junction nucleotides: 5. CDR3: CASSPTPGQGSYNSPLHF. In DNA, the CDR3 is TGTGCCAGCTCACCAACCCCGGGACAGGGCTCCTATAATTCACCCCTCCACTTT.

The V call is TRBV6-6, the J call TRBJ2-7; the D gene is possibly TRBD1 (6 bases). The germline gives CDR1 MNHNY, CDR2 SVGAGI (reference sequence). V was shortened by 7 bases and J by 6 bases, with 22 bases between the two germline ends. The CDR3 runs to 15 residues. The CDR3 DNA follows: TGTGCCAGCACGTCAAGGGCAGGGGCGTCCGGCGAGCAGTACGTC. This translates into CASTSRAGASGEQYV.

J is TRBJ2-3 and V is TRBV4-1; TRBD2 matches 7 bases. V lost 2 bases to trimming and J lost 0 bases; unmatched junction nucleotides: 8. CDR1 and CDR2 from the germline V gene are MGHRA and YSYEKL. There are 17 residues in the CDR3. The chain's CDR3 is CASSQNRDYLSTDTQYF. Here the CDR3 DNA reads TGCGCCAGCAGCCAAAACCGGGACTACCTTAGCACAGATACGCAGTATTTT.

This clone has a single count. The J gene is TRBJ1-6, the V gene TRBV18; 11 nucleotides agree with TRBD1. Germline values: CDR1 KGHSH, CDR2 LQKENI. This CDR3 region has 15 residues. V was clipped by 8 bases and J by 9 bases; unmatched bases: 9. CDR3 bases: TGTGCCAGCCAAACGGACAGGGGGCTTAGTTCACCCCTCCACTTT. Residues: CASQTDRGLSSPLHF.

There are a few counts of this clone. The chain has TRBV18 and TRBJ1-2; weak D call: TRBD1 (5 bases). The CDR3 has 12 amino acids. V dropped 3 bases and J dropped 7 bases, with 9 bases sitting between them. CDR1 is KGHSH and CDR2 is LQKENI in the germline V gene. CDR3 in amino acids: CASSPGEGGYTF. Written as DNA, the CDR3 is TGTGCCAGCTCACCGGGGGAGGGTGGCTACACCTTC.

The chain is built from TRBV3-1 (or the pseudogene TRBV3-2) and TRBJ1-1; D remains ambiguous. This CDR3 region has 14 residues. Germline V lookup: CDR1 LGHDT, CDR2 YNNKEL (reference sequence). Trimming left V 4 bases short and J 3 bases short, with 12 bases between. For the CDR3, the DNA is TGTGCCAGCAGCCCCTGGAGAGAAGACACTGAAGCTTTCTTT. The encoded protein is CASSPWREDTEAFF.

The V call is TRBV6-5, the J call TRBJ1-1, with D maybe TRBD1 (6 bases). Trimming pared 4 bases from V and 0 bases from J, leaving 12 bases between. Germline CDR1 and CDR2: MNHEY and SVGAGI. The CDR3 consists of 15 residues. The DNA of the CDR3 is TGTGCCAGCAGTTCCGGGACAATGATGAACACTGAAGCTTTCTTT. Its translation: CASSSGTMMNTEAFF.

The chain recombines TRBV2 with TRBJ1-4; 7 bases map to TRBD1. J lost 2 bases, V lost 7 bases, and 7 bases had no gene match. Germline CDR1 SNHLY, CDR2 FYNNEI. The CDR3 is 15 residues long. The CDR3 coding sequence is TGTGCCAGCAACCGGGACAGATACACTAATGAAAAACTGTTTTTT. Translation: CASNRDRYTNEKLFF.

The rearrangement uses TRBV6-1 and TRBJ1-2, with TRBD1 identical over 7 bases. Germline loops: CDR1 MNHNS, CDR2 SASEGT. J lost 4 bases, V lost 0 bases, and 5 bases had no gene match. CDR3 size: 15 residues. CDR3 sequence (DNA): TGTGCCAGCAGTGAAGCGTTACAGGGGATCTATGGCTACACCTTC. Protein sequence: CASSEALQGIYGYTF.

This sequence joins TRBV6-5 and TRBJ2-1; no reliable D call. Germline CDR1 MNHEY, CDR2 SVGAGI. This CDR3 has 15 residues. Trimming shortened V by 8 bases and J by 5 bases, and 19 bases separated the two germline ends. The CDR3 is CASGNHHPLDNEQFF. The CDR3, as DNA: TGTGCCAGCGGCAACCATCACCCCTTGGACAATGAGCAGTTCTTC.

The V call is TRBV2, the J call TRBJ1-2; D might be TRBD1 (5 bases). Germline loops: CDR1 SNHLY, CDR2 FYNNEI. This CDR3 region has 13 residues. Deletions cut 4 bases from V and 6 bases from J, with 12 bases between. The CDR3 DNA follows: TGTGCCAGCAGTGTCGGGGGTTCCCATGGCTACACCTTC. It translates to CASSVGGSHGYTF. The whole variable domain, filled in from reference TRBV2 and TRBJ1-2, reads EPEVTQTPSHQVTQMGQEVILRCVPISNHLYFYWYRQILGQKVEFLVSFYNNEISEKSEIFDDQFSVERPDGSNFTLKIRSTKLEDSAMYFCASSVGGSHGYTFGSGTRLTVV.

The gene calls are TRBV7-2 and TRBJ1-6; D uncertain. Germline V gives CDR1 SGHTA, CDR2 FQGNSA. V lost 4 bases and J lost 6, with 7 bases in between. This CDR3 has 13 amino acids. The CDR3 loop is CASSSTVNSPLHF. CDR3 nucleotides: TGTGCCAGCAGCTCTACTGTTAATTCACCCCTCCACTTT.